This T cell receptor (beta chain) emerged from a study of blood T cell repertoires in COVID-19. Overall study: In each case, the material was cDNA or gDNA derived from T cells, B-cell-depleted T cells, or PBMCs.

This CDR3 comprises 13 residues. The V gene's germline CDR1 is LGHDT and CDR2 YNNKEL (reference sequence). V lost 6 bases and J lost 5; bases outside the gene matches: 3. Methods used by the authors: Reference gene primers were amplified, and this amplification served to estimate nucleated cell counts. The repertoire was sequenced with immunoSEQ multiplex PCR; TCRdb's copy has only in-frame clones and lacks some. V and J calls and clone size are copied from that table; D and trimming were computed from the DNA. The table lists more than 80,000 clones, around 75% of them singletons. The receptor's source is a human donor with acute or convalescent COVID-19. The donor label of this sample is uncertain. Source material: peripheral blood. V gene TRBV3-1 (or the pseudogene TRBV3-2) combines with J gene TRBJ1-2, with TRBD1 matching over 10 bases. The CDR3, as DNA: TGTGCCAGCAGAGGGACAGGGGTTTATGGCTACACCTTC. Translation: CASRGTGVYGYTF.